Listed below are T cell receptor beta chains from one sample, sequenced in a study of radiation and T cells in renal cell carcinoma. Clones were read by immunoSEQ multiplex PCR, and TCRdb kept only the in-frame ones, dropping some. The sample lists approximately 170,000 clones; about 88% were seen once. Sequenced here: blood, sampled from a patient whose treatment included radiotherapy and nephrectomy. These receptors all come from a woman aged 45 to 65 with renal cell carcinoma. The conserved cysteine and the conserved F or W are not part of the CDR3 here. Fields, in order: D gene, clone size, J gene, V gene, CDR3 protein. A D gene is named only where the DNA matches it firmly. Clone sizes are given selectively: once, few, many, or a class where the clone is expanded.

D: NA; size: once; J: TRBJ2-7; V: TRBV7-9; CDR3: ASSFDQRSYEQY
D: NA; size: once; J: TRBJ2-2; V: TRBV11-2; CDR3: ASSFRGPVNTGELF
D: TRBD2; size: once; J: TRBJ2-3; V: TRBV5-4; CDR3: ASSPFVSSGDYTDTQY
D: NA; size: once; J: TRBJ2-2; V: TRBV19; CDR3: ASSRRGVDTGELF
D: NA; size: NA; J: TRBJ1-1; V: TRBV7-6; CDR3: ASSFLSFTSHRAF
D: TRBD1; size: NA; J: TRBJ1-1; V: TRBV19; CDR3: ASSTLTGAMNTEAF
D: NA; size: once; J: TRBJ1-1; V: TRBV4-3; CDR3: ASSKGTEAF
D: NA; size: NA; J: TRBJ2-3; V: TRBV9; CDR3: ASSVYSSADTQY
D: TRBD1; size: NA; J: TRBJ1-4; V: TRBV7-8; CDR3: ASSSRQGVLAETNEKLF
D: TRBD2; size: NA; J: TRBJ2-7; V: TRBV10-3; CDR3: AITDSGGYEQY
D: NA; size: NA; J: TRBJ2-3; V: TRBV10-1; CDR3: ASSESNPGCRRLDTQY
D: TRBD1; size: NA; J: TRBJ2-5; V: TRBV2; CDR3: ASTVRQGRLQETQY
D: NA; size: NA; J: TRBJ2-7; V: TRBV29-1; CDR3: SVEVHPKQY
D: TRBD2; size: NA; J: TRBJ2-3; V: TRBV5-1; CDR3: ASRQDRGGGTDTQY
D: NA; size: few; J: TRBJ1-6; V: TRBV19; CDR3: ASSEGTGNSPLH
D: NA; size: NA; J: TRBJ2-7; V: TRBV30; CDR3: AWSRNIADYEQY
D: TRBD1; size: NA; J: TRBJ1-2; V: TRBV15; CDR3: ATSRDRTGVGYT
D: NA; size: NA; J: TRBJ1-2; V: TRBV6-1; CDR3: ASSPGFNYGYT
D: TRBD1; size: NA; J: TRBJ1-5; V: TRBV7-8; CDR3: ASSSHTGTGSNQPQH
D: NA; size: NA; J: TRBJ1-5; V: TRBV4-1; CDR3: ASSQEVDFISNQPQH
D: TRBD2; size: NA; J: TRBJ2-7; V: TRBV19; CDR3: ASSMWVAGGKGQY
D: NA; size: NA; J: TRBJ2-1; V: TRBV19; CDR3: ASSATGTSYNEQF
D: NA; size: NA; J: TRBJ1-6; V: TRBV6-1; CDR3: ASSEERNSPLH
D: TRBD2; size: NA; J: TRBJ2-1; V: TRBV11-3; CDR3: ASSLLAGDYNEQF
D: TRBD1; size: NA; J: TRBJ2-5; V: TRBV6-5; CDR3: ASSYARDRRKY
D: NA; size: NA; J: TRBJ1-5; V: TRBV5-3; CDR3: ARSLRVQPQH
D: NA; size: NA; J: TRBJ2-7; V: TRBV7-9; CDR3: ASSSQKTASSYEQY
D: TRBD2; size: NA; J: TRBJ2-1; V: TRBV6-6; CDR3: ASIRLAGPYNEQF
D: NA; size: NA; J: TRBJ1-5; V: TRBV7-2; CDR3: ASSAEGGGGQPQH
D: TRBD1; size: NA; J: TRBJ1-2; V: TRBV18; CDR3: ASSPGRGSNYGYT
D: NA; size: NA; J: TRBJ1-2; V: TRBV2; CDR3: ASLLQGVGNYGYT
D: NA; size: NA; J: TRBJ1-1; V: TRBV7-3; CDR3: ASSAGAFGNTEAF
D: TRBD1; size: NA; J: TRBJ1-3; V: TRBV15; CDR3: ATSRARTGAGNTIY
D: NA; size: NA; J: TRBJ1-1; V: TRBV19; CDR3: ASSIGGERGAF
D: TRBD1; size: NA; J: TRBJ1-1; V: TRBV5-8; CDR3: ASRRTGTALLKAF